The 15 T cell receptor beta chains given below trace back to one sample, sequenced in a study of molecular identifiers for immune sequencing clone quantification. TCRdb re-derived calls from the PCR reads in MiXCR, one entry per CDR3 protein. The sample shows a few hundred thousand distinct CDR3 sequences, roughly 24% of them seen only once. The source material was naive CD8+ T cells from blood, with Jurkat cell RNA spiked in. The subset: FACS-sorted CD8+CD4-CCR7+CD45RA+ naive T cells. These receptors were taken from a human donor in good health. Some libraries in this study had Jurkat cell RNA spiked in.

This clonotype was observed a few times. This sequence joins TRBV4-1 and TRBJ2-2; 10 bases line up with TRBD2. CDR1 is MGHRA and CDR2 is YSYEKL in the germline V gene. CDR3 length equals 18 residues. With V trimmed by 0 bases and J by 1 base, 5 bases remained unmatched. As DNA, the CDR3 is TGCGCCAGCAGCCAAGATCTTCCTAGCGGGAGGAACACCGGGGAGCTGTTTTTT. Protein: CASSQDLPSGRNTGELFF.

This clonotype was counted at least ten times. The chain is built from TRBV7-9 and TRBJ2-3; no reliable D call. This CDR3 has 14 amino acids. CDR1 is SEHNR, CDR2 FQNEAQ, per germline (reference sequence). Trimming removed 6 bases from V and 0 bases from J, with 10 bases in between. The CDR3 nucleotides are TGTGCCAGCAGGCCCGGGTTTAGCACAGATACGCAGTATTTT. Amino acids: CASRPGFSTDTQYF.

This clonotype appeared a single time. A read error may account for a junction end that differs from germline. The chain couples TRBV12-3 or TRBV12-4 to TRBJ2-7; D ambiguous. CDR3 length equals 11 residues. CDR3 coding DNA: TGTGCCTGCCGGCCCAACTACGACCAGTACTTC. It is translated as CACRPNYDQYF.

The V call is TRBV4-3, the J call TRBJ2-3; 7 bases fit TRBD2. The CDR3 contains 18 residues. Trimming cost V 0 bases and J 0 bases; bases outside gene matches: 9. The germline gives CDR1 LGHNA, CDR2 YSLEER. Here the CDR3 DNA reads TGCGCCAGCAGCCAAGATCTCACTAGCGAACCTAGCACAGATACGCAGTATTTT. Protein sequence: CASSQDLTSEPSTDTQYF.

About this clonotype: This clone may be a read error of a much larger clone one base away. The J gene is TRBJ1-5, the V gene TRBV9; D perhaps matches TRBD1 (5 bases). From germline, CDR1 is SGDLS and CDR2 YYNGEE. This CDR3 has 14 amino acids. CDR3 loop: CARSMGGSNQPQHF. CDR3 sequence (DNA): TGTGCCCGCAGCATGGGGGGGAGCAATCAGCCCCAGCATTTT. Full variable domain (rest looked up from reference TRBV9 and TRBJ1-5): DSGVTQTPKHLITATGQRVTLRCSPRSGDLSVYWYQQSLDQGLQFLIQYYNGEERAKGNILERFSAQQFPDLHSELNLSSLELGDSALYFCARSMGGSNQPQHFGDGTRLSIL.

V gene TRBV7-6 combines with J gene TRBJ2-7, with 8 bases that match TRBD1. The trim removed 5 bases at V and 5 bases at J, leaving 14 bases unmatched. The CDR3 has 16 amino acids. Germline V gene lookup returns CDR1 SGHVS and CDR2 FNYEAQ. The chain's CDR3 is CASSEIAPQGDHEQYF. CDR3 nucleotides: TGTGCCAGCAGCGAGATCGCCCCACAGGGGGATCACGAGCAGTACTTC.

This clonotype was found a few times. V and J are TRBV6-2 or TRBV6-3 and TRBJ2-7; no firm D call. Trimming removed 6 bases at V and 6 bases at J, with 9 bases between. Germline CDR1 is MNHEY and CDR2 is SVGEGT. The CDR3 runs to 11 residues. The CDR3 DNA reads as TGTGCCAGCAGGACCGGGTCCGAGCAGTACTTC. It yields the protein CASRTGSEQYF.

With respect to this clonotype: An end of the junction does not agree with germline; a read error may underlie this. The rearrangement links TRBV28 to TRBJ2-5; TRBD2 matches at 7 bases. The CDR3 has 16 amino acids. Germline-derived CDR1 and CDR2 are MDHEN and SYDVKM. CDR3 DNA: TGTGCCAGCACCTTAACGCCTCGGGAGGCACAAGAGGCCCAGTACTTC. Translated: CASTLTPREAQEAQYF.

Of note for this clonotype: This may stem from a read error, because a much larger clone lies one nucleotide away. This chain connects TRBV6-5 to TRBJ1-3; D possibly corresponds to TRBD1 (5 bases). The germline gives CDR1 MNHEY, CDR2 SVGAGI. This CDR3 has 13 amino acids. The CDR3 sequence is CASGYGTDSTIYF. In DNA form, the CDR3 reads TGTGCCAGCGGTTACGGGACGGACTCCACCATATATTTT.

This clonotype was detected many times. The chain recombines TRBV5-1 with TRBJ2-7; D tentatively reads TRBD1 or TRBD2 (5 bases each). The germline V gene has CDR1 SGHRS and CDR2 YFSETQ. V lost 4 bases and J lost 7, with 18 bases in between. The CDR3 has 14 amino acids. The CDR3 region has the DNA TGCGCCAGCAGCCCCGGGACCGGTGCGAGGGAGCAGTACTTC. Residues: CASSPGTGAREQYF.

This chain's CDR3 is CASSLEPRTGTYEQYF. The CDR3 bases are TGTGCCAGCAGCTTAGAACCCAGGACAGGGACTTACGAGCAGTACTTC. This chain joins TRBV7-6 and TRBJ2-7, with 8 bases identical to TRBD1. Germline V gene sequence: CDR1 SGHVS, CDR2 FNYEAQ. The CDR3 is 16 residues long. The J segment lost 4 bases and the V segment lost 1 base, leaving 9 bases of the junction unmatched.

Regarding this clonotype: This sequence may be a read error, since a much larger clone differs from it by one base. The chain carries TRBV20-1 and TRBJ2-3; D is uncertain. The CDR3 is 14 residues long. Trimming pared 6 bases from V and 1 base from J, leaving 14 bases between. The germline gives CDR1 DFQATT, CDR2 SNEGSKA (reference sequence). The CDR3 loop reads CSAGSLVGTDTQYF. CDR3 in DNA: TGCAGTGCCGGCTCTCTCGTCGGCACAGATACGCAGTATTTT.

In this sample, this clonotype turned up many times. The chain recombines TRBV5-1 with TRBJ2-5, with unresolved D. Trimming pared 5 bases from V and 4 bases from J, leaving 9 bases between. The CDR3 runs to 12 residues. Germline V gene sequence: CDR1 SGHRS, CDR2 YFSETQ. The DNA of the CDR3 is TGCGCCAGCAGAGGTTTGGGAGAGACCCAGTACTTC. This sequence encodes CASRGLGETQYF.

V usage is TRBV6-1 and J usage is TRBJ1-2, with D tentatively TRBD1 (6 bases). Germline CDR1 and CDR2: MNHNS and SASEGT. This CDR3 is 16 amino acids long. Between the trimmed V and J ends, which lost 4 bases and 0 bases, there was a span of 15 bases. The chain's CDR3 is CASSVRDTLPNYGYTF. The CDR3 DNA follows: TGTGCCAGCAGTGTCCGGGACACCCTACCTAACTATGGCTACACCTTC.

This clonotype appeared many times. The rearrangement uses TRBV19 and TRBJ1-4, with TRBD1 matching 7 bases. J was trimmed by 7 bases and V by 10 bases; bases with no gene match: 21. CDR1 is LNHDA, CDR2 SQIVND, per germline (reference sequence). The CDR3 consists of 17 residues. The CDR3 DNA follows: TGTGCCACCAAGGGGGCCACGACAGGGCGGATCGGTGAAAAACTGTTTTTT. The encoded protein is CATKGATTGRIGEKLFF.